This is a list of T cell receptor beta chains from one sample in a study of blood T cell repertoires in COVID-19. This table comes from immunoSEQ multiplex PCR, and its TCRdb copy is limited to in-frame clones, with some not included. The sample has around 60,000 clones, more than 70% seen once; the top ten hold more than 15%. Sequencing was performed on peripheral blood. These receptors all stem from a man in his fifties or sixties with COVID-19, enrolled during active disease. Both conserved end residues are part of each CDR3. The order of the fields is V gene, J gene, clone size, D gene, CDR3 protein, CDR3 DNA. A D gene is named only where the DNA matches it firmly. Rows may omit the clone size; those that give it use once, few, many or a size class.

TRBV5-1	TRBJ1-3	NA	NA	CASSLGANISPSGNTIYF	TGCGCCAGCAGCTTGGGAGCGAATATATCCCCCTCTGGAAACACCATATATTTT
TRBV6-6	TRBJ2-5	NA	NA	CASSYSGKETQYF	TGTGCCAGCAGTTATAGCGGAAAAGAGACCCAGTACTTC
TRBV25-1	TRBJ2-3	NA	TRBD1	CASSELGTGARTDTQYF	TGTGCCAGCAGTGAATTGGGAACAGGGGCGCGTACAGATACGCAGTATTTT
TRBV7-3	TRBJ1-1	NA	NA	CASSLMPGIDRMNTEAFF	TGTGCCAGCAGCTTAATGCCGGGAATTGACAGGATGAACACTGAAGCTTTCTTT
TRBV19	TRBJ1-1	NA	NA	CASSILRAGYTEAFF	TGTGCCAGTAGTATACTCCGGGCAGGGTACACTGAAGCTTTCTTT
TRBV27	TRBJ1-2	NA	TRBD1	CASCSAGGRGYTF	TGTGCCAGTTGTTCCGCAGGGGGGCGGGGCTACACCTTC
TRBV5-1	TRBJ2-1	NA	TRBD1	CASSMAPTGGAYNEQFF	TGCGCCAGCAGCATGGCCCCAACAGGGGGTGCCTACAATGAGCAGTTCTTC
TRBV11-3	TRBJ2-1	NA	NA	CASSFGNEQFF	TGTGCCAGCAGCTTCGGCAATGAGCAGTTCTTC
TRBV6-6	TRBJ2-7	few	TRBD1	CASSYPGQGAYEQYF	TGTGCCAGCAGTTATCCGGGACAGGGGGCCTACGAGCAGTACTTC
TRBV2	TRBJ2-2	NA	NA	CATGVAVQKTGELFF	TGTGCCACGGGGGTGGCGGTCCAGAAGACCGGGGAGCTGTTTTTT
TRBV5-1	TRBJ2-5	NA	TRBD1	CASSPGTGGEQETQYF	TGCGCCAGCAGCCCGGGGACAGGGGGCGAACAAGAGACCCAGTACTTC
TRBV10-2	TRBJ2-3	NA	TRBD2	CASRVAGGSDTQYF	TGCGCCAGCAGGGTAGCGGGGGGGTCAGATACGCAGTATTTT
TRBV19	TRBJ1-4	NA	NA	CASSIQGSNEKLFF	TGTGCCAGTAGTATACAGGGCTCTAATGAAAAACTGTTTTTT
TRBV12-3/TRBV12-4	TRBJ2-5	NA	NA	CASKTGPAETQYF	TGTGCCAGCAAGACAGGCCCGGCTGAGACCCAGTACTTC
TRBV5-4	TRBJ1-5	NA	TRBD1	CASSISDRGYQPQHF	TGTGCCAGCAGCATCTCGGACAGGGGGTATCAGCCCCAGCATTTT
TRBV27	TRBJ2-5	NA	TRBD2	CASSFERGGRETQYF	TGTGCCAGCAGTTTTGAGCGGGGGGGCAGAGAGACCCAGTACTTC
TRBV5-4	TRBJ2-1	NA	TRBD2	CASSLGGLAGDNEQFF	TGTGCCAGCAGCTTGGGGGGACTAGCGGGGGACAATGAGCAGTTCTTC
TRBV4-1	TRBJ2-7	NA	NA	CASSQGGTGDSYEQYF	TGCGCCAGCAGCCAAGGGGGAACAGGCGACTCCTACGAGCAGTACTTC
TRBV28	TRBJ1-6	NA	TRBD1	CASSYIQGGNSPLHF	TGTGCCAGCAGTTATATACAGGGGGGAAATTCACCCCTCCACTTT
TRBV5-6	TRBJ2-7	NA	NA	CASRFQGEQYF	TGTGCCAGCAGGTTCCAGGGGGAGCAGTACTTC
TRBV6-1	TRBJ2-6	once	NA	CASSEDSSGANVLTF	TGTGCCAGCAGTGAAGACAGCTCTGGGGCCAACGTCCTGACTTTC
TRBV6-5	TRBJ1-6	NA	NA	CASSYSRAKDSPLHF	TGTGCCAGCAGTTACTCCAGGGCTAAAGATTCACCCCTCCACTTT
TRBV28	TRBJ1-1	NA	TRBD1	CASSLWDRVLSEAFF	TGTGCCAGCAGTTTATGGGACAGGGTCCTATCTGAAGCTTTCTTT
TRBV2	TRBJ2-7	NA	TRBD1	CASRDPGQGKYEQYF	TGTGCCAGCAGAGATCCGGGACAGGGGAAGTACGAGCAGTACTTC
TRBV29-1	TRBJ1-1	NA	NA	CSVWAELDAEAFF	TGCAGCGTTTGGGCAGAGCTTGACGCTGAAGCTTTCTTT
TRBV3-1/TRBV3-2	TRBJ2-5	NA	TRBD1	CASSLLGTEETQYF	TGTGCCAGCAGCCTGTTGGGGACAGAAGAGACCCAGTACTTC
TRBV6-5	TRBJ1-1	NA	NA	CATINLLGRTEAFF	TGTGCCACCATTAACCTCCTTGGGAGGACTGAAGCTTTCTTT
TRBV2	TRBJ1-5	NA	NA	CASSERGGANQPQHF	TGTGCCAGCAGTGAACGAGGGGGGGCCAATCAGCCCCAGCATTTT
TRBV25-1	TRBJ2-3	NA	NA	CASSEGGDPDTQYF	TGTGCCAGCAGTGAAGGGGGCGATCCAGATACGCAGTATTTT
TRBV7-9	TRBJ1-1	NA	NA	CASSLSGSGTEAFF	TGTGCCAGCAGCTTATCCGGTAGCGGCACTGAAGCTTTCTTT
TRBV7-9	TRBJ2-5	NA	NA	CASTVNQETQYF	TGTGCCAGCACCGTTAACCAAGAGACCCAGTACTTC
TRBV29-1	TRBJ2-5	NA	TRBD2	CSVARLAEKYQETQYF	TGCAGCGTTGCCCGACTAGCGGAGAAGTACCAAGAGACCCAGTACTTC
TRBV7-9	TRBJ1-3	NA	NA	CASKRTSGNTIYF	TGTGCCAGCAAGCGGACCTCTGGAAACACCATATATTTT
TRBV19	TRBJ1-2	NA	TRBD1	CASSATGVALGYTF	TGTGCCAGTAGTGCGACAGGGGTAGCCCTTGGCTACACCTTC
TRBV5-1	TRBJ1-5	NA	NA	CASSLLGDSNQPQHF	TGCGCCAGCAGCTTGTTGGGAGATAGCAATCAGCCCCAGCATTTT
TRBV29-1	TRBJ1-2	NA	TRBD1	CSVQGGIYGYTF	TGCAGCGTTCAGGGGGGTATCTATGGCTACACCTTC
TRBV19	TRBJ1-5	NA	TRBD1	CASIRTGTELQPQHF	TGTGCCAGTATTCGGACAGGGACGGAGCTCCAGCCCCAGCATTTT
TRBV15	TRBJ1-6	NA	NA	CATTGLGGSYNSPLHF	TGTGCCACCACCGGCTTGGGGGGTTCCTATAATTCACCCCTCCACTTT
TRBV18	TRBJ1-1	NA	NA	CASSATGTTEAFF	TGTGCCAGCTCAGCCACAGGGACCACTGAAGCTTTCTTT
TRBV11-2	TRBJ2-7	few	TRBD1	CASSLASGQGIYEQYF	TGTGCCAGCAGCTTAGCTTCGGGACAGGGAATCTACGAGCAGTACTTC
TRBV29-1	TRBJ2-7	many	NA	CSVLTGWEQYF	TGCAGCGTTCTCACAGGGTGGGAGCAGTACTTC
TRBV6-6	TRBJ2-7	few	TRBD2	CASRASGGSYEQYF	TGTGCCAGCAGGGCTAGCGGGGGATCCTACGAGCAGTACTTC
TRBV2	TRBJ2-1	NA	TRBD2	CASSIASGARNEQFF	TGTGCCAGCAGTATCGCTAGCGGGGCGAGAAATGAGCAGTTCTTC
TRBV29-1	TRBJ1-6	NA	TRBD1	CSVDPTGGIGNSPLHF	TGCAGCGTTGATCCAACAGGGGGCATAGGTAATTCACCCCTCCACTTT
TRBV11-3	TRBJ2-1	NA	NA	CASSFRGSNEQFF	TGTGCCAGCAGCTTCCGGGGGAGCAATGAGCAGTTCTTC
TRBV2	TRBJ1-5	NA	TRBD1	CASIADGTVNQPQHF	TGTGCCAGCATAGCCGATGGGACAGTCAATCAGCCCCAGCATTTT
TRBV5-4	TRBJ2-1	once	TRBD2	CASSGSLGTSGLNEQFF	TGTGCCAGCAGCGGATCCCTCGGGACTAGCGGTCTCAATGAGCAGTTCTTC
TRBV7-3	TRBJ2-3	NA	NA	CASSQWRRDTQYF	TGTGCCAGCAGCCAATGGCGGCGGGATACGCAGTATTTT
TRBV24-1	TRBJ1-4	NA	NA	CATSDRTGRGNEKLFF	TGTGCCACCAGTGATCGCACAGGGCGCGGGAATGAAAAACTGTTTTTT
TRBV7-3	TRBJ2-7	many	NA	CASSQGSSYEQYF	TGTGCCAGCTCCCAGGGAAGCTCCTACGAGCAGTACTTC
TRBV6-5	TRBJ2-1	once	NA	CASTGGGFSYNEQFF	TGTGCCAGCACGGGCGGGGGCTTCTCCTACAATGAGCAGTTCTTC
TRBV3-1/TRBV3-2	TRBJ2-3	NA	TRBD2	CASSQRTSGRGSDTQYF	TGTGCCAGCAGCCAACGGACTAGCGGGAGAGGTAGCGATACGCAGTATTTT
TRBV7-9	TRBJ1-2	many	NA	CASSPSGQGGTGYTF	TGTGCCAGCAGCCCAAGCGGGCAGGGTGGGACTGGCTACACCTTC
TRBV27	TRBJ1-2	NA	NA	CASSLLGAGGGRGYTF	TGTGCCAGCAGTTTATTGGGAGCGGGGGGCGGACGCGGCTACACCTTC
TRBV12-3/TRBV12-4	TRBJ2-1	NA	NA	CASSSSNEQFF	TGTGCCAGCAGTTCTAGCAATGAGCAGTTCTTC
TRBV19	TRBJ1-5	once	TRBD1	CASSTYRGPTYSNQPQHF	TGTGCCAGTAGTACTTACAGGGGCCCCACATATAGCAATCAGCCCCAGCATTTT
TRBV16	TRBJ1-1	NA	NA	CASERGRNTEAFF	TGTGCCAGCGAAAGGGGGAGGAACACTGAAGCTTTCTTT